Given below is one TCR beta chain in context. CDR1 is SGHVS, CDR2 FQNEAQ, per germline. The V end was cut by 3 bases, the J end by 6 bases, with 18 bases between. This CDR3 is 16 amino acids long. This sample stems from a study of identical twins. cDNA molecules carried unique molecular identifiers, and template switching added a universal primer site. TCRdb reanalysed the 5' RACE reads using MiXCR and keeps one entry per CDR3 protein. The sample has just over 500,000 distinct CDR3 sequences; roughly a fifth are singletons. The sample was also linked to a second study, of T cells expressing NK-cell markers. That report notes: Alpha-beta TCR T cells were the sole sorting target in several experiments, owing to an anti-gamma-delta TCR antibody. Over 5 donors carried dominant NKG2C+ clonotypes that made up roughly 1.0-7.0% of their CD8+ T cells.

The TCR originated in a young woman in good health. The rearrangement links TRBV7-8 to TRBJ2-1; a possible D gene is TRBD1 (5 bases). What was sequenced was CD4+ T cells sorted from blood. CDR3 nucleotide sequence: TGTGCCAGCAGCTTGGTAAGGGGCGATGGGGCCAATGAGCAGTTCTTC. As protein: CASSLVRGDGANEQFF.